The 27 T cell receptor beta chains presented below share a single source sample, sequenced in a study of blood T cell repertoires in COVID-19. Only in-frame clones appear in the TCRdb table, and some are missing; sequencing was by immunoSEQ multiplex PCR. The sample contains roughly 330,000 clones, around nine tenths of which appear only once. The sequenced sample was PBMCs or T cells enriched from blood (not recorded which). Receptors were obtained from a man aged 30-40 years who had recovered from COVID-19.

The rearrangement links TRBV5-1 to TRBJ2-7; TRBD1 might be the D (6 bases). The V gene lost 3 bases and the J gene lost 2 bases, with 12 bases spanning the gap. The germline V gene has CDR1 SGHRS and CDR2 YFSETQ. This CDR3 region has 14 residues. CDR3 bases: TGCGCCAGCAGCTCCGGGACAACGACCTACGAGCAGTACTTC. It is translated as CASSSGTTTYEQYF.

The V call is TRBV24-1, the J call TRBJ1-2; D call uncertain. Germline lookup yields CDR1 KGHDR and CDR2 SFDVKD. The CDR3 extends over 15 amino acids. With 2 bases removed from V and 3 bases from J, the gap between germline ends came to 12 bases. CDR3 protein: CATSDSVQEYYGYTF. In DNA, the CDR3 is TGTGCCACCAGTGATTCGGTCCAGGAATACTATGGCTACACCTTC.

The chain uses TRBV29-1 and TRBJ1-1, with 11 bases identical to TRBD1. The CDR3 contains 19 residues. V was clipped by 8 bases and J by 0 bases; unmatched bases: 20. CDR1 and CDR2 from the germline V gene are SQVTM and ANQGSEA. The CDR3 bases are TGCAGCATCCAGGGTATGGATCGGGACAGGGGGATGATGAACACTGAAGCTTTCTTT. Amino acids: CSIQGMDRDRGMMNTEAFF.

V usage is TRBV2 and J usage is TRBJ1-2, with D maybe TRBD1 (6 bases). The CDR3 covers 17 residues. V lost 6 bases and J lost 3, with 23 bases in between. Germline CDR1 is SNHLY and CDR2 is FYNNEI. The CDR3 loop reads CASSVATLTGPDYGYTF. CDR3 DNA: TGTGCCAGCAGCGTAGCGACTCTGACAGGCCCAGACTATGGCTACACCTTC.

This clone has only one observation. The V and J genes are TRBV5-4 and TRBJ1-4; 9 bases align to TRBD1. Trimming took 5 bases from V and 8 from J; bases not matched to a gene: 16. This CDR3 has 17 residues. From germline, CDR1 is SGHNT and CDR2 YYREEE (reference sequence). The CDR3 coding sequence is TGTGCCAGCAGTCGGGAGCGGGGACAGGGTCGTGGAGAAAAACTGTTTTTT. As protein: CASSRERGQGRGEKLFF.

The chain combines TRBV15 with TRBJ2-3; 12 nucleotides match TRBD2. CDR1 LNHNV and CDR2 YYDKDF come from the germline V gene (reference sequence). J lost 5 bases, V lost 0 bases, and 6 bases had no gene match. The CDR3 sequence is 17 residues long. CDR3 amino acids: CATSRDLAGGLEDTQYF. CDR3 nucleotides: TGTGCCACCAGCAGAGATCTAGCGGGGGGGCTTGAAGATACGCAGTATTTT. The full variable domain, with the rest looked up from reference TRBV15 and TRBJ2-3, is DAMVIQNPRYQVTQFGKPVTLSCSQTLNHNVMYWYQQKSSQAPKLLFHYYDKDFNNEADTPDNFQSRRPNTSFCFLDIRSPGLGDTAMYLCATSRDLAGGLEDTQYFGPGTRLTVL.

The CDR3: CASSLAIGEDTEAFF. The DNA of the CDR3 is TGTGCCAGCAGCTTGGCCATAGGGGAGGACACTGAAGCTTTCTTT. The chain recombines TRBV5-6 with TRBJ1-1; possibly TRBD1 for D (5 bases). Germline V gives CDR1 SGHDT, CDR2 YYEEEE. The CDR3 runs 15 residues. Trimming took 0 bases from V and 3 from J, leaving 12 bases between them.

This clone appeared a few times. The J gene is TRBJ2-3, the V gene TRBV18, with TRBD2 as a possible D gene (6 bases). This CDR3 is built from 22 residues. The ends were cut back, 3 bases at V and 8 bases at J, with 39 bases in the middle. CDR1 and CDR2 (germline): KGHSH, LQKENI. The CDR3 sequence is CASSPVPFRRDSEVQGQGTQYF. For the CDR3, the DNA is TGTGCCAGCTCACCTGTCCCGTTTCGCCGGGACTCCGAGGTACAAGGGCAGGGTACGCAGTATTTT. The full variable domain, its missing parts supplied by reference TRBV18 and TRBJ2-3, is NAGVMQNPRHLVRRRGQEARLRCSPMKGHSHVYWYRQLPEEGLKFMVYLQKENIIDESGMPKERFSAEFPKEGPSILRIQQVVRGDSAAYFCASSPVPFRRDSEVQGQGTQYFGPGTRLTVL.

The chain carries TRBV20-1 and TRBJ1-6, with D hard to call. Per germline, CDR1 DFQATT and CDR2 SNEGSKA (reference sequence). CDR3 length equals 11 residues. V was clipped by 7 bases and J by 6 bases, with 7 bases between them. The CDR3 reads CSVGSNSPLHF. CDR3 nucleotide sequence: TGCAGTGTGGGGAGTAATTCACCCCTCCACTTT.

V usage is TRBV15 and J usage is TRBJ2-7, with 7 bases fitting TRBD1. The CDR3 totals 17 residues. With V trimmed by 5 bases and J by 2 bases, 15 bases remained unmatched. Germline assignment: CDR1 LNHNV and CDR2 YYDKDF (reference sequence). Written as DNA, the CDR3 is TGTGCCACCAGCGCCCCCGGACCGGGACAGTGGGCCTACGAGCAGTACTTC. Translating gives CATSAPGPGQWAYEQYF.

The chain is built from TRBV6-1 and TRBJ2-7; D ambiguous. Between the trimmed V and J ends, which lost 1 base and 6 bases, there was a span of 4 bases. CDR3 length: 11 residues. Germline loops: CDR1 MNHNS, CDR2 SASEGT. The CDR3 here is CASSEVFEQYF. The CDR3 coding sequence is TGTGCCAGCAGTGAAGTATTCGAGCAGTACTTC.

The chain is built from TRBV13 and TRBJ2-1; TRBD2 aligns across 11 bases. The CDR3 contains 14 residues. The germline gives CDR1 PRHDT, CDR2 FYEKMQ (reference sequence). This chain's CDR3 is CSTSGGRLYNEQFF. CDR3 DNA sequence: TGTAGCACTAGCGGGGGCCGACTCTACAATGAGCAGTTCTTC.

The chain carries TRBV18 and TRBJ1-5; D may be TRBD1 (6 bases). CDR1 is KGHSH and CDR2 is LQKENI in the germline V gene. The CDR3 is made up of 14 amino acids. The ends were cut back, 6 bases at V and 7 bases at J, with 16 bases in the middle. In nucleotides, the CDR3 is TGTGCCAGCTCCGAACTACAGGGTTCGCAGCCCCAGCATTTT. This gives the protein CASSELQGSQPQHF.

CDR3 DNA sequence: TGCGCCAGCAGCCAACCTCCCCCGACAGGCCAGGAGACCCAGTACTTC. Translating gives CASSQPPPTGQETQYF. This chain connects TRBV4-1 to TRBJ2-5, with a tentative D call TRBD1 (6 bases). Germline CDR1 MGHRA, CDR2 YSYEKL. Trimming removed 2 bases at V and 5 bases at J, with 18 bases between. CDR3 length: 16 residues.

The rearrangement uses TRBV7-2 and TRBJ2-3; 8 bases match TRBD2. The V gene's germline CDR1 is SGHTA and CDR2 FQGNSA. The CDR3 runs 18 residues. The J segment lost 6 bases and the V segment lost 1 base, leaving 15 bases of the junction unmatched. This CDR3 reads CASSLVAGSDYEEDTQYF. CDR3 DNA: TGTGCCAGCAGCTTAGTAGCGGGGTCCGACTATGAGGAGGATACGCAGTATTTT.

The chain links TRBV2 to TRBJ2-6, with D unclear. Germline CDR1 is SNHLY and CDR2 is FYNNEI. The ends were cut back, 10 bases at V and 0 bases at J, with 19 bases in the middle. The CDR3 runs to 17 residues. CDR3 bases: TGTGCCAACGTTAACAGTAGGAAATTCTCTGGGGCCAACGTCCTGACTTTC. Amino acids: CANVNSRKFSGANVLTF.

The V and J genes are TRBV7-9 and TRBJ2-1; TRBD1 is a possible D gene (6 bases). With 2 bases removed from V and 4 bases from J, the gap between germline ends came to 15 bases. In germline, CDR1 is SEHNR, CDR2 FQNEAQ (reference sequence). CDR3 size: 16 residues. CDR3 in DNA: TGTGCCAGCAGCTTAAGGGGTAGGGACACTTACAATGAGCAGTTCTTC. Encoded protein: CASSLRGRDTYNEQFF.

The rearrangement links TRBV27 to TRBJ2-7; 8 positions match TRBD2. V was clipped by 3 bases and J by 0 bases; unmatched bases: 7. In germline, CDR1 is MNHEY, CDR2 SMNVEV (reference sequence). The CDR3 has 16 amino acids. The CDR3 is CASSLARGASSYEQYF. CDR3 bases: TGTGCCAGCAGTTTGGCGCGGGGGGCCAGCTCCTACGAGCAGTACTTC.

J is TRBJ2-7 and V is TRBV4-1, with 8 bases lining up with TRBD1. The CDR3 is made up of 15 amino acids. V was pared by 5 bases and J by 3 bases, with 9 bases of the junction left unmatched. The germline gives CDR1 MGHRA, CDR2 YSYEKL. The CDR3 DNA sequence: TGCGCCAGCAGCTCCACCGGGACAGGTATCTACGAGCAGTACTTC. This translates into CASSSTGTGIYEQYF.

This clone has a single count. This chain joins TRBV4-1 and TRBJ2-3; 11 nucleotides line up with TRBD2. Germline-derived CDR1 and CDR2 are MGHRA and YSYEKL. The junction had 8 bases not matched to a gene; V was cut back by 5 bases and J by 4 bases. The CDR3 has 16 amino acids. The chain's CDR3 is CASSSLTSGDSDTQYF. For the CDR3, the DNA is TGCGCCAGCAGCTCGCTGACTAGCGGGGACTCAGATACGCAGTATTTT.

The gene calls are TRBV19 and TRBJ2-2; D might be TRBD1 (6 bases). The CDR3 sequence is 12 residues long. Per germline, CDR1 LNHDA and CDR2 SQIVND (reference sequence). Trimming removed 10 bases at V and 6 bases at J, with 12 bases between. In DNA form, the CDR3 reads TGTGCCACACACAGGGATCCCGGGGAGCTGTTTTTT. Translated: CATHRDPGELFF.

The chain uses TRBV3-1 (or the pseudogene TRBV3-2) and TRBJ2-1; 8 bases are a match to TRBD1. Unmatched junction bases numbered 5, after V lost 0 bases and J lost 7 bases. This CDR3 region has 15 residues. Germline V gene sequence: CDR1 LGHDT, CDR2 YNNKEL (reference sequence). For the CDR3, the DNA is TGTGCCAGCAGCCAAGAGGCAGGGGGCTGGAATGAGCAGTTCTTC. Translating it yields CASSQEAGGWNEQFF.

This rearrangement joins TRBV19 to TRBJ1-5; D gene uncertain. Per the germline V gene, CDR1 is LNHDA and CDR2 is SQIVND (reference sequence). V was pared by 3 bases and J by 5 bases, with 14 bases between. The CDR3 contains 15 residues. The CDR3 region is CASSMKVAGYQPQHF. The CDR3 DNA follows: TGTGCCAGTAGTATGAAGGTTGCAGGATATCAGCCCCAGCATTTT.

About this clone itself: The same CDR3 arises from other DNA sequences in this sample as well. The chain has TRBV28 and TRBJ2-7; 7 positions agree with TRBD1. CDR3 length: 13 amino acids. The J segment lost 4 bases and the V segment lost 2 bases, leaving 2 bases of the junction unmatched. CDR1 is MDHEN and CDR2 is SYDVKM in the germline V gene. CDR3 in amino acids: CASSLDRVYEQYF. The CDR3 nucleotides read TGTGCCAGCAGTTTAGACAGGGTATACGAGCAGTACTTC.

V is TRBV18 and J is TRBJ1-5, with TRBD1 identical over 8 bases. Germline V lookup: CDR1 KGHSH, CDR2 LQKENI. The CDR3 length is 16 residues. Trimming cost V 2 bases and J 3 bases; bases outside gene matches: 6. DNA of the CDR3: TGTGCCAGCTCACCATCGACAGGGGCCTTCAATCAGCCCCAGCATTTT. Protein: CASSPSTGAFNQPQHF. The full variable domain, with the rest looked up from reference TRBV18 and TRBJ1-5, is NAGVMQNPRHLVRRRGQEARLRCSPMKGHSHVYWYRQLPEEGLKFMVYLQKENIIDESGMPKERFSAEFPKEGPSILRIQQVVRGDSAAYFCASSPSTGAFNQPQHFGDGTRLSIL.

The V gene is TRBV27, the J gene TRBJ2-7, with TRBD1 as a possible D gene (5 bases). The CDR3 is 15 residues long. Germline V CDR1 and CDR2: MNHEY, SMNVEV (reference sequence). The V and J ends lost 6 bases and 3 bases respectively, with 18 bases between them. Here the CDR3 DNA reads TGTGCCAGCAGCCAGCTACCCGACAGAGTCTACGAGCAGTACTTC. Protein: CASSQLPDRVYEQYF.

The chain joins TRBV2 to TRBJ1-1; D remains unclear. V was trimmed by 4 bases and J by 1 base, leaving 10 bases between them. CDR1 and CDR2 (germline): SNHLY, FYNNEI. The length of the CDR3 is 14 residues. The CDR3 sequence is CASSGVTTNTEAFF. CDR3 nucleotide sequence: TGTGCCAGCAGTGGGGTGACAACGAACACTGAAGCTTTCTTT.